The rows below give T cell receptor beta chains drawn from one sample of a study of T cell repertoires in cytomegalovirus infection. TCRdb re-called the reads through MiXCR, storing one row per CDR3 protein. The sample contains about 100,000 distinct CDR3 sequences, around 22% of which appear only once. Sequenced: CD8+ T cells from PBMCs. These receptor sequences come from a human donor in good health (CMV status not recorded). Some clones in this sample may be carry-over from other donors' samples. The CDR3 runs from the conserved cysteine through the conserved F or W. D genes are given only for firm matches. Part of the rows lack a size; the others show once, few, many or a class for expanded clones.

cdr3_nt cdr3_aa v_call clone_size j_call cdr3_length d_call
TGTGCCAGCAGCTTAAAGGGGGTGATCGACGAGCAGTACTTC CASSLKGVIDEQYF TRBV7-6 many TRBJ2-7 14 .
TGTGCCAGCAGTTTACAGGGGGTCCAAAATGAGCAGTTCTTC CASSLQGVQNEQFF TRBV6-1 . TRBJ2-1 14 TRBD1
TGTGCCAGCAGCCCTCCCGAGATGGGTGAAGCTTTCTTT CASSPPEMGEAFF TRBV3-1 few TRBJ1-1 13 .
TGTGCCAGCAGTTATTCCAACTCTGGGGCCAACGTCCTGACTTTC CASSYSNSGANVLTF TRBV6-2/TRBV6-3 many TRBJ2-6 15 .
TGTGCCAGCAGTTTATCGGGACAGGGGAATGGCTACACCTTC CASSLSGQGNGYTF TRBV27 . TRBJ1-2 14 TRBD1
TGTGCCAGCAGCCGGGACGATACGCAGTATTTT CASSRDDTQYF TRBV6-5 . TRBJ2-3 11 .
TGTGCCATCAGTGAGTCTCAGCGGGAGAGTTACACAGATACGCAGTATTTT CAISESQRESYTDTQYF TRBV10-3 few TRBJ2-3 17 TRBD2
TGTGCCAGCAGTTTACGGCTAGCGCTCACCTACGAGCAGTACTTC CASSLRLALTYEQYF TRBV27 . TRBJ2-7 15 .
TGTGCCAGCAGCCAAGTTCACGGAGAGCCCCAGCATTTT CASSQVHGEPQHF TRBV14 . TRBJ1-5 13 .
TGTGCCAGCAGTTTAGGGGACTACGAGCAGTACTTC CASSLGDYEQYF TRBV28 many TRBJ2-7 12 .
TGTGCCAGCAGTCTTGGGGCGGGACAGATCAATCAGCCCCAGCATTTT CASSLGAGQINQPQHF TRBV7-9 many TRBJ1-5 16 TRBD1
TGCAGTGCCTTTGCGGGTACATCCTACAATGAGCAGTTCTTC CSAFAGTSYNEQFF TRBV20-1 . TRBJ2-1 14 .
TGTGCCAGCCGGGACACAAGCCACTACGAGCAGTACTTC CASRDTSHYEQYF TRBV28 few TRBJ2-7 13 .
TGTGCCAGCAGTTACGGGACGGGGGACTACGAGCAGTACTTC CASSYGTGDYEQYF TRBV6-6 . TRBJ2-7 14 .
TGTGCCAGCGCGAAAGGGTCTTTACACGAGCAGTACTTC CASAKGSLHEQYF TRBV2 . TRBJ2-7 13 .
TGTGCCAGTAGTATAGGGGGACTGAACTCTGGAAACACCATATATTTT CASSIGGLNSGNTIYF TRBV19 . TRBJ1-3 16 .
TGTGCCAGCACCTCACCAGCGGGAGGGGGTACCGGGGAGCTGTTTTTT CASTSPAGGGTGELFF TRBV9 few TRBJ2-2 16 TRBD2
TGTGCCAGCAGGCTACAGGGCTACGAGCAGTACTTC CASRLQGYEQYF TRBV6-2/TRBV6-3 . TRBJ2-7 12 .
TGTGCCAGCAGCTCCCTAGCGGGGGGAGGAGAGACCCAGTACTTC CASSSLAGGGETQYF TRBV7-8 many TRBJ2-5 15 TRBD2
TGTGCCAGCCTTAGCGGAGAAACAGATACGCAGTATTTT CASLSGETDTQYF TRBV11-2 . TRBJ2-3 13 .
TGCGCCAGCAGCCAATATACCGGGACTAGCGGGAGTATATACGAGCAGTACTTC CASSQYTGTSGSIYEQYF TRBV4-3 few TRBJ2-7 18 TRBD2
TGTGCCAGTAGTATAGCTTGGGGACCGCAAAGAACAGATACGCAGTATTTT CASSIAWGPQRTDTQYF TRBV19 many TRBJ2-3 17 .